This T cell receptor beta chain was sequenced in a study of blood T cell repertoires in COVID-19. Study-level background: Collection of acute and convalescent COVID-19 samples took place in the United States, Italy and Spain.

From germline, CDR1 is MDHEN and CDR2 SYDVKM. J gave up 7 bases and V 2 bases, and 13 bases lay outside the gene matches. The CDR3 spans 17 residues. Authors' methods: Quantification of nucleated cells was approximated via reference gene primer amplification. Sequencing was performed with immunoSEQ multiplex PCR; in TCRdb, only in-frame clones are kept and a portion is missing. V, J and clone size are taken as reported in that table, and D and trimming were inferred from the DNA itself. This repertoire shows about 340,000 clones, roughly 86% found once; its top ten account for just under 7.5%. Seattle patient enrollment occurred during active infection, with longitudinal follow-up thereafter.

This rearrangement joins TRBV28 to TRBJ1-2; 10 bases agree with TRBD1. The source is a woman aged 70 to 79 with COVID-19, enrolled during active disease. The specimen sequenced was peripheral blood. CDR3 region: CASSLIGQGGRLSGYTF. Written as DNA, the CDR3 is TGTGCCAGCAGTTTAATAGGACAGGGGGGTCGGCTGAGTGGCTACACCTTC.